These 2 T cell receptor beta chains share one sample of origin, sequenced in a study of blood T cell repertoires in COVID-19 (dated by TCRdb to 2020 to 2022). Preparation of the library involved the immunoSEQ multiplex PCR assay. In TCRdb, the immuneACCESS table is reduced to in-frame sequences with V and J assigned. These tables do not hold every clone; where another copy was compared, an unresolved V gene accounts for under half, and the others remain unexplained. The sample table shows 95,000 to 150,000 clones, and more than 70% are seen once. The ten largest clones represent roughly 1.2% of the sample. Sequencing was performed on peripheral blood. The receptors were sampled from a woman older than 75 with acute or convalescent COVID-19.

V gene TRBV9 combines with J gene TRBJ2-5; D not certain. The CDR3 extends over 14 amino acids. The ends were cut back, 4 bases at V and 1 base at J, with 11 bases in the middle. Per the germline V gene, CDR1 is SGDLS and CDR2 is YYNGEE. The CDR3 coding sequence is TGTGCCAGCAGCCCGCGACAACTCCAAGAGACCCAGTACTTC. It codes for CASSPRQLQETQYF.

V usage is TRBV19 and J usage is TRBJ1-2; 7 bases align to TRBD1. CDR1 and CDR2 from the germline V gene are LNHDA and SQIVND (reference sequence). This CDR3 spans 14 amino acids. V was pared by 3 bases and J by 0 bases, with 1 base of the junction left unmatched. CDR3 amino acids: CASSMQGANYGYTF. The DNA of the CDR3 is TGTGCCAGTAGTATGCAGGGGGCTAACTATGGCTACACCTTC.